The text below deals with one T cell receptor (beta chain). Its specificity is unknown. This sample is drawn from a study of post-analysis software for immune sequencing data. Study-level background: Secondary progressive, relapsing-remitting and progressive-relapsing multiple sclerosis were among the included disease courses.

Germline V gives CDR1 ENHRY, CDR2 SYGVKD. The CDR3 loop spans 15 amino acids. V lost 0 bases and J lost 2, with 11 bases in between. Study-wide points: Controls had lower frequencies than patients of a handful of TRBV segments, which included TRBV5-6, TRBV5-1 and TRBV20-1. Significantly lower normalized Chao1 diversity was found in patients with multiple sclerosis relative to controls.

The library was made from cDNA and included unique molecular identifiers. From the PCR reads, TCRdb called clonotypes with MiXCR, one entry per CDR3 protein. The profile shows about 460,000 distinct CDR3 sequences, 40% to 55% of them singletons. V is TRBV10-3 and J is TRBJ2-7, with D possibly matching TRBD1 (6 bases). This sequence originates from a girl under 18 with multiple sclerosis. Sequencing was done on a sample of blood. CDR3 sequence (DNA): TGTGCCATCAGTGAGTCAGGGGGAAACCCCTACGAGCAGTACTTC. It yields the protein CAISESGGNPYEQYF.